This T cell receptor (beta chain) was captured by sequencing in a study of beta chain features in type 1 diabetes. Findings and limits, study-wide: Among patients with Type 1 diabetes, TCRB CDR3s were moderately but significantly shorter in every one of the four CD4+ subsets.

Of the isolated RNA, all was reverse transcribed, and so the sequenced material was expressed TCRB transcripts. TCRdb's copy holds only in-frame clones and misses some; the assay was immunoSEQ multiplex PCR. The sample carries 600,000 to 700,000 clones, under 15% recorded once. The germline gives CDR1 ENHRY, CDR2 SYGVKD. The length of the CDR3 is 14 residues. The V gene end was trimmed by 8 bases and the J gene end by 1 base; junction bases not matched to a gene: 7. This clone was observed a few times. The antigen remains unidentified. The rearrangement joins TRBV10-3 to TRBJ2-5, with TRBD1 matching 7 bases. Sequencing was performed on naive CD4+ T cells from blood. This sequence was found in a man younger than 35 with type 1 diabetes. The CDR3 nucleotides are TGTGCCATCGCCCGAAGACAGGGCCAAGAGACCCAGTACTTC. This encodes CAIARRQGQETQYF.